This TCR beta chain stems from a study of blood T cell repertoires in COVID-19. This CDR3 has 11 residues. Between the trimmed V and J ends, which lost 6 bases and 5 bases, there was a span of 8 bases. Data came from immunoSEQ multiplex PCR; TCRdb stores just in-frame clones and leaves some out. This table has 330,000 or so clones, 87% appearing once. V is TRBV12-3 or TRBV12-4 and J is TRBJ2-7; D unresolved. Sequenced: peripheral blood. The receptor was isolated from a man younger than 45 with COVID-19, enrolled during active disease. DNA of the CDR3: TGTGCCAGCAGCCCGAGCCACGAGCAGTACTTC. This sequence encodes CASSPSHEQYF.